The clone carrying this TCR beta chain was seen ten or more times. Its antigen is as yet unknown. The observed sequence ends 3 residues before the CDR3 terminus, with the missing tail filled in from the germline J gene. The CVID group had about 14 females and about 29 males, mean age around 40. Each donor provided about 5 to 8.5 ml of heparinized whole blood. This sample was taken from a study of T cell clonality in common variable immunodeficiency. Notes on the study in general: Compared with controls, CVID subjects had fewer shared TCRbeta clones. Fewer deletions and N-nucleotide insertions were reportedly seen in common variable immunodeficiency TCR beta sequences. Compared with healthy controls, CVID subjects showed increased TCRbeta clonality, mostly in about a third.

Using immunoSEQ multiplex PCR, the repertoire was profiled, and TCRdb retains in-frame clones only, with some absent. The profile covers about 9,200 clones, none occurring a single time. There are 16 residues in the CDR3. With V trimmed by 5 bases and J by 0 bases, 7 bases remained unmatched. CDR1 is MNHEY and CDR2 is SVGEGT in the germline V gene. The chain couples TRBV6-2 or TRBV6-3 to TRBJ2-4; 7 bases are a match to TRBD1. Sequencing input: peripheral blood mononuclear cells. The TCR sequence derives from a human donor with common variable immunodeficiency. The CDR3 sequence is CASSNPGQTAKNIQYF. CDR3 DNA, as far as it was read: TGTGCCAGCAGTAACCCGGGACAGACAGCCAAAAACATT.